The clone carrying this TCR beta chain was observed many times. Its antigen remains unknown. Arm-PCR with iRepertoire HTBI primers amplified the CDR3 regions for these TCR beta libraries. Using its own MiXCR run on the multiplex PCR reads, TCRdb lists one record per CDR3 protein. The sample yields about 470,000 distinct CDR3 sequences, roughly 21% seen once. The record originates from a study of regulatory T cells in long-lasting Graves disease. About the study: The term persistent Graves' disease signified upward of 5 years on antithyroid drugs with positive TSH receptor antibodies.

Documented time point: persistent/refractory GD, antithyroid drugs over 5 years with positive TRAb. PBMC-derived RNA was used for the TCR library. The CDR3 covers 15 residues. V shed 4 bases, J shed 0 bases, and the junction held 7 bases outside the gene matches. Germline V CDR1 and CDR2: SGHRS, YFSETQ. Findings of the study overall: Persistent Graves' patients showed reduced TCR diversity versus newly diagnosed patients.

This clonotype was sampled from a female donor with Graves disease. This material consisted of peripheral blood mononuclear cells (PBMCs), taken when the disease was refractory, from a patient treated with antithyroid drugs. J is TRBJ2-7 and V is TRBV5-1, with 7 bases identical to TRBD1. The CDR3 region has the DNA TGCGCCAGCAGCCCAGGACAGGCTAGCTCCTACGAGCAGTACTTC. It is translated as CASSPGQASSYEQYF.